Presented here are 5 T cell receptor beta chains from one specimen sequenced in a study of graft-versus-host responses after intestinal transplantation. The method was immunoSEQ multiplex PCR; TCRdb's version includes in-frame clones alone and lacks a portion of them. The table has approximately 32,000 clones, around 96% seen once. This sample comprised PBMCs, obtained 16 days after intestinal transplant. These receptors all stem from a human patient who received an intestinal transplant, so some T cells may come from the graft donor.

The chain joins TRBV7-6 to TRBJ2-2; 8 bases are a match to TRBD1. Trimming at V came to 4 bases and at J to 7 bases, leaving 14 bases not matched to a gene. Germline V lookup: CDR1 SGHVS, CDR2 FNYEAQ. The CDR3 covers 17 residues. DNA for the CDR3: TGTGCCAGCAGCTGGGGGCAGCAGGGGGCGCGTGTCGGGGAGCTGTTTTTT. As protein: CASSWGQQGARVGELFF.

The chain is built from TRBV25-1 and TRBJ1-2, with a tentative D call TRBD1 (5 bases). The CDR3 runs 13 residues. CDR1 and CDR2 from the germline V gene are MGHDK and SYGVNS. V lost 2 bases and J 6 bases, leaving 10 bases between the germline ends. The CDR3 DNA is TGTGCCAGCAGTGAACATGGGGGGGATGGCTACACCTTC. Encoded protein: CASSEHGGDGYTF.

This clone has just one count. The genes are TRBV9 and TRBJ1-1, with TRBD1 identical over 7 bases. The length of the CDR3 is 15 residues. Trimming at V came to 3 bases and at J to 3 bases, leaving 8 bases not matched to a gene. Germline V gives CDR1 SGDLS, CDR2 YYNGEE. The CDR3 coding sequence is TGTGCCAGCAGCGCCTCGACAGGGCCGGACACTGAAGCTTTCTTT. Protein: CASSASTGPDTEAFF.

The V and J genes are TRBV7-2 and TRBJ1-1; D is ambiguous. Per germline, CDR1 SGHTA and CDR2 FQGNSA. With 5 bases removed from V and 1 base from J, the gap between germline ends came to 5 bases. The CDR3 is 12 residues long. CDR3 nucleotide sequence: TGTGCCAGCAGCCCTCCGAACACTGAAGCTTTCTTT. This codes for CASSPPNTEAFF.

This chain uses TRBV28 with TRBJ2-1, with D tentatively TRBD1 (6 bases). From germline, CDR1 is MDHEN and CDR2 SYDVKM. The CDR3 is 15 amino acids. V shed 3 bases and J shed 2 bases, with 11 bases lying between them. CDR3 sequence reads: CASSLTSGAYNEQFF. CDR3 bases: TGTGCCAGCAGTTTGACGTCAGGGGCCTACAATGAGCAGTTCTTC.